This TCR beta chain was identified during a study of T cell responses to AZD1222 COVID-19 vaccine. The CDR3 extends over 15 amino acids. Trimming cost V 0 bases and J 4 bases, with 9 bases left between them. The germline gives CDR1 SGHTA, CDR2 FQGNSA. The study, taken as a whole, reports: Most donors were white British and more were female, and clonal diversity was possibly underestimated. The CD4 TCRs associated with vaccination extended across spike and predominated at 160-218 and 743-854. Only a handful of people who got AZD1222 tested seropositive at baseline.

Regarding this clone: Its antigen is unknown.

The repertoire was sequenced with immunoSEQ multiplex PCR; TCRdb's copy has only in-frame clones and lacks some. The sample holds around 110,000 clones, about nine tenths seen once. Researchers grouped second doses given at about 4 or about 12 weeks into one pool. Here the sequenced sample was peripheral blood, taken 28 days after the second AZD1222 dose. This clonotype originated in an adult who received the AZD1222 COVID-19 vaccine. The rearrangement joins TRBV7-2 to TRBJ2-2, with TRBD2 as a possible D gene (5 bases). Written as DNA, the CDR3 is TGTGCCAGCAGCTTAGCACTAGGCGCCACCGGGGAGCTGTTTTTT. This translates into CASSLALGATGELFF.